Listed below are T cell receptor beta chains from one sample, sequenced in a study of blood T cell repertoires in COVID-19. Sequencing used immunoSEQ multiplex PCR; TCRdb keeps in-frame clones, though not all of them. There are some 180,000 clones in the sample; 80% to 90% occur only once, and around a fifth lies in the top ten. The sample taken for sequencing was peripheral blood. These receptors were collected from a woman in her sixties or seventies who had recovered from COVID-19. Each CDR3 is given with its conserved first and last residue. A D gene is named only where the DNA matches it firmly. Size is omitted from some rows. Given values are once, few, many or a class for expanded clones.

>TRBV28|NA|TRBD1|TRBJ1-2
CASSLTDRNYGYTF
TGTGCCAGCAGCCTTACGGACAGGAACTATGGCTACACCTTC
>TRBV28|NA|TRBD1|TRBJ2-7
CASSSGQDEQYF
TGTGCCAGCAGTTCGGGACAGGACGAGCAGTACTTC
>TRBV6-5|NA|NA|TRBJ2-2
CGAVEANTGELFF
TGTGGCGCGGTCGAGGCGAACACCGGGGAGCTGTTTTTT
>TRBV2|NA|NA|TRBJ2-2
CASSKLSGRGTGELFF
TGTGCCAGCAGCAAGCTGTCAGGGCGGGGAACCGGGGAGCTGTTTTTT
>TRBV19|NA|NA|TRBJ2-3
CASSRLGPNRAGLADTQYF
TGTGCCAGTAGCCGCCTTGGGCCCAACAGGGCTGGTCTGGCAGATACGCAGTATTTT
>TRBV6-5|once|NA|TRBJ2-2
CASSYEVMNTGELFF
TGTGCCAGCAGTTACGAGGTTATGAACACCGGGGAGCTGTTTTTT
>TRBV4-2|NA|NA|TRBJ1-4
CASGGQSLNEKLFF
TGTGCCAGCGGCGGACAGTCCCTTAATGAAAAACTGTTTTTT
>TRBV6-1|NA|NA|TRBJ1-2
CASSEDGRYGYTF
TGTGCCAGCAGTGAAGACGGTCGGTATGGCTACACCTTC
>TRBV3-1/TRBV3-2|NA|NA|TRBJ2-7
CASSQGGDPQYF
TGTGCCAGCAGCCAAGGGGGGGACCCGCAGTACTTC
>TRBV7-8|NA|NA|TRBJ1-4
CASSQQGQNNEKLFF
TGTGCCAGCAGCCAGCAGGGCCAGAATAATGAAAAACTGTTTTTT
>TRBV14|NA|TRBD1|TRBJ2-6
CASSFRNRGRANVLTF
TGTGCCAGCAGCTTCCGAAACAGGGGGCGAGCCAACGTCCTGACTTTC
>TRBV11-3|once|TRBD2|TRBJ2-1
CASSFGTPGGYNEQFF
TGTGCCAGCAGCTTCGGGACGCCGGGGGGGTACAATGAGCAGTTCTTC
>TRBV27|NA|TRBD2|TRBJ2-7
CASSFGLGYEQYF
TGTGCCAGCAGTTTTGGACTAGGCTACGAGCAGTACTTC
>TRBV10-1|NA|NA|TRBJ1-1
CASSELVGGTEAFF
TGCGCCAGCAGTGAGTTGGTGGGGGGAACTGAAGCTTTCTTT
>TRBV5-1|NA|NA|TRBJ1-1
CASSLVGGDTEAFF
TGCGCCAGCAGCTTGGTTGGGGGCGATACTGAAGCTTTCTTT
>TRBV28|NA|TRBD1|TRBJ1-3
CASSASGTGGNSGNTIYF
TGTGCCAGCAGTGCCTCCGGGACAGGGGGCAACTCTGGAAACACCATATATTTT
>TRBV7-2|NA|TRBD2|TRBJ2-7
CASSPPSGTAYEQYF
TGTGCCAGCAGCCCCCCTAGCGGGACAGCCTACGAGCAGTACTTC
>TRBV7-7|NA|TRBD1|TRBJ2-5
CASSSGGQGVETQYF
TGTGCTAGCAGCTCGGGGGGACAGGGGGTTGAGACCCAGTACTTC
>TRBV5-4|NA|TRBD2|TRBJ2-1
CASSWSGSSYNEQFF
TGTGCCAGCAGCTGGAGCGGGAGTAGCTACAATGAGCAGTTCTTC